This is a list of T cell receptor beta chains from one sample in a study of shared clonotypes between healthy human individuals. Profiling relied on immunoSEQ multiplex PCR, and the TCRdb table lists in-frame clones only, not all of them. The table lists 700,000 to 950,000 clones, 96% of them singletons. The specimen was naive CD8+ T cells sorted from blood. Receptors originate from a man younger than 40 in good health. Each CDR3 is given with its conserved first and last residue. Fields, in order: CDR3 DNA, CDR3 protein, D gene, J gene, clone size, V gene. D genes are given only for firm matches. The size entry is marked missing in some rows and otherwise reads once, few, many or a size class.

CDR3nt: TGTGCCAGCATCTATACCCCCGGACAGGGGATCTCCTACGAGCAGTACTTC; CDR3aa: CASIYTPGQGISYEQYF; d_gene: TRBD1; j_gene: TRBJ2-7; abundance: NA; v_gene: TRBV7-9
CDR3nt: TGTGCCAGCAGCCAAGATCCAGGGAACAACGAGCAGTACTTC; CDR3aa: CASSQDPGNNEQYF; d_gene: NA; j_gene: TRBJ2-7; abundance: NA; v_gene: TRBV14
CDR3nt: TGTGCCACCAGCAGAGACAGCCTGAGTGTTGCGCCTCTTGGGGCCAACGTCCTGACTTTC; CDR3aa: CATSRDSLSVAPLGANVLTF; d_gene: NA; j_gene: TRBJ2-6; abundance: NA; v_gene: TRBV15
CDR3nt: TGCGCCAGCAGCCAATCACCCCTGGGGGGACAGGGAGACGGTGAGCAGTTCTTC; CDR3aa: CASSQSPLGGQGDGEQFF; d_gene: TRBD1; j_gene: TRBJ2-1; abundance: NA; v_gene: TRBV4-1
CDR3nt: TGCGCCAGCAGTACCGGGACAGGGGAGTATGGCTACACCTTC; CDR3aa: CASSTGTGEYGYTF; d_gene: TRBD1; j_gene: TRBJ1-2; abundance: once; v_gene: TRBV10-2
CDR3nt: TGTGCCAGCAGTCCCTCGACTAGCGGGAGTATCAATGAGCAGTTCTTC; CDR3aa: CASSPSTSGSINEQFF; d_gene: TRBD2; j_gene: TRBJ2-1; abundance: NA; v_gene: TRBV7-8
CDR3nt: TGTGCCAGCAGCCCACTATTGGGACCTACAGATACGCAGTATTTT; CDR3aa: CASSPLLGPTDTQYF; d_gene: NA; j_gene: TRBJ2-3; abundance: NA; v_gene: TRBV16
CDR3nt: TGCAGCGTTGAGCTAGGGGGACTGGCGGTCTATAATGAGCAGTTCTTC; CDR3aa: CSVELGGLAVYNEQFF; d_gene: NA; j_gene: TRBJ2-1; abundance: NA; v_gene: TRBV29-1
CDR3nt: TGTGCCAGCAGCCCAGAGGGGCGCTCCTACAATGAGCAGTTCTTC; CDR3aa: CASSPEGRSYNEQFF; d_gene: NA; j_gene: TRBJ2-1; abundance: NA; v_gene: TRBV11-2
CDR3nt: TGTGCCAGCAGCCCTTTCCCATTAGGGACACCTCGCTACGAGCAGTACTTC; CDR3aa: CASSPFPLGTPRYEQYF; d_gene: NA; j_gene: TRBJ2-7; abundance: once; v_gene: TRBV7-9
CDR3nt: TGTGCCAGCAGCCAAACGGGGGATACGCAGTATTTT; CDR3aa: CASSQTGDTQYF; d_gene: NA; j_gene: TRBJ2-3; abundance: NA; v_gene: TRBV6-5
CDR3nt: TGTGCCAGCAGCTACTACCGGGACAACGGCGACGAGCAGTACTTC; CDR3aa: CASSYYRDNGDEQYF; d_gene: NA; j_gene: TRBJ2-7; abundance: NA; v_gene: TRBV7-8
CDR3nt: TGTGCCAGTACCGCGGGGCAGTCCTCATTCTATGGCTACACCTTC; CDR3aa: CASTAGQSSFYGYTF; d_gene: NA; j_gene: TRBJ1-2; abundance: NA; v_gene: TRBV19
CDR3nt: TGTGCCAGCAGCCCCCCTCATTCGGACTTACGCAATGAGCAGTTCTTC; CDR3aa: CASSPPHSDLRNEQFF; d_gene: NA; j_gene: TRBJ2-1; abundance: NA; v_gene: TRBV7-9
CDR3nt: TGTGCCAGCAGTTTATGGGACAGCAACTACGAGCAGTACTTC; CDR3aa: CASSLWDSNYEQYF; d_gene: NA; j_gene: TRBJ2-7; abundance: NA; v_gene: TRBV28
CDR3nt: TGTGCCAGCAGCTTAGGAGTAACGACCTACAATGAGCAGTTCTTC; CDR3aa: CASSLGVTTYNEQFF; d_gene: NA; j_gene: TRBJ2-1; abundance: NA; v_gene: TRBV7-2
CDR3nt: TGTGCCAGCAGTTCGGGGGCAGGGGTCGAAAAACTGTTTTTT; CDR3aa: CASSSGAGVEKLFF; d_gene: NA; j_gene: TRBJ1-4; abundance: NA; v_gene: TRBV7-9
CDR3nt: TGTGCCAGCGGGTTACTAGCGGTCGGCACAGATACGCAGTATTTT; CDR3aa: CASGLLAVGTDTQYF; d_gene: TRBD2; j_gene: TRBJ2-3; abundance: once; v_gene: TRBV27
CDR3nt: TGTGCCTGGAGTGAGGGCAGGGGCTGGAATGAGCAGTTCTTC; CDR3aa: CAWSEGRGWNEQFF; d_gene: NA; j_gene: TRBJ2-1; abundance: NA; v_gene: TRBV30
CDR3nt: TGTGCCAGCCACCCTATCCGGGACAGAAAGTACGAGCAGTACTTC; CDR3aa: CASHPIRDRKYEQYF; d_gene: TRBD1; j_gene: TRBJ2-7; abundance: NA; v_gene: TRBV6-5
CDR3nt: TGTGCAAGTCGCTTATCGACTAGCGGGAGGGCCGGTGAGCAGTTCTTC; CDR3aa: CASRLSTSGRAGEQFF; d_gene: NA; j_gene: TRBJ2-1; abundance: NA; v_gene: TRBV12-2
CDR3nt: TGTGCCAGCAGCTTAGCGCCCGACAGGGGGCGTCAGCCCCAGCATTTT; CDR3aa: CASSLAPDRGRQPQHF; d_gene: TRBD1; j_gene: TRBJ1-5; abundance: once; v_gene: TRBV7-8
CDR3nt: TGCGCCAGCAGAAGAAAAGAAGCAGGACGGGATACGCAGTATTTT; CDR3aa: CASRRKEAGRDTQYF; d_gene: NA; j_gene: TRBJ2-3; abundance: once; v_gene: TRBV10-2
CDR3nt: TGCGCCAGCAGCCTGGGACTCTCCTACGAGCAGTACTTC; CDR3aa: CASSLGLSYEQYF; d_gene: NA; j_gene: TRBJ2-7; abundance: once; v_gene: TRBV4-1
CDR3nt: TGTGCCAGCAGCCCAAAAGGGGGGCTAGCGGGAGAGGAGCAGTTCTTC; CDR3aa: CASSPKGGLAGEEQFF; d_gene: TRBD2; j_gene: TRBJ2-1; abundance: NA; v_gene: TRBV7-9
CDR3nt: TGTGCCAGTAGCGCCGGGACAGGCTCCTACGAGCAGTACTTC; CDR3aa: CASSAGTGSYEQYF; d_gene: TRBD1; j_gene: TRBJ2-7; abundance: NA; v_gene: TRBV19
CDR3nt: TGTGCCAGCAGCCCCCGGGAGGCTCTAGCGCCCACAGATGCGCAGTATTTT; CDR3aa: CASSPREALAPTDAQYF; d_gene: TRBD2; j_gene: TRBJ2-3; abundance: NA; v_gene: TRBV11-2
CDR3nt: TGCAGCGCCGGAACAGGGGGCAGCTACGAGCAGTACTTC; CDR3aa: CSAGTGGSYEQYF; d_gene: TRBD1; j_gene: TRBJ2-7; abundance: NA; v_gene: TRBV29-1
CDR3nt: TGTGCCAGTAGTAAAACAGGGCTCAACAATGAGCAGTTCTTC; CDR3aa: CASSKTGLNNEQFF; d_gene: NA; j_gene: TRBJ2-1; abundance: NA; v_gene: TRBV19
CDR3nt: TGTGCCAGCAGGGAGGGGGCTCAGCCCCAGCATTTT; CDR3aa: CASREGAQPQHF; d_gene: TRBD1; j_gene: TRBJ1-5; abundance: NA; v_gene: TRBV27
CDR3nt: TGCGCCAGCACAATGGGGAACCTCTACGAGCAGTACTTC; CDR3aa: CASTMGNLYEQYF; d_gene: NA; j_gene: TRBJ2-7; abundance: NA; v_gene: TRBV5-1
CDR3nt: TGTGCCACCAGCACGCCCGGGGGTTCACTCTACGAGCAGTACTTC; CDR3aa: CATSTPGGSLYEQYF; d_gene: NA; j_gene: TRBJ2-7; abundance: NA; v_gene: TRBV15
CDR3nt: TGTGCCAGCAGCACTACGGGACTAGCGGAAGAGACCCAGTACTTC; CDR3aa: CASSTTGLAEETQYF; d_gene: TRBD2; j_gene: TRBJ2-5; abundance: NA; v_gene: TRBV5-4
CDR3nt: TGCGCCAGCAGCCAAGGGACTCTTCAAGAGACCCAGTACTTC; CDR3aa: CASSQGTLQETQYF; d_gene: NA; j_gene: TRBJ2-5; abundance: NA; v_gene: TRBV4-3
CDR3nt: TGCGCCAGCAGCCGGACCGCCTCTAACTATGGCTACACCTTC; CDR3aa: CASSRTASNYGYTF; d_gene: NA; j_gene: TRBJ1-2; abundance: once; v_gene: TRBV5-1
CDR3nt: TGCGCCAGCAGCCCAGGATCCATGGGGGGAAACACTGAAGCTTTCTTT; CDR3aa: CASSPGSMGGNTEAFF; d_gene: NA; j_gene: TRBJ1-1; abundance: once; v_gene: TRBV5-1
CDR3nt: TGTGCCAGCTCACCACTTGGGACGCGGGATAGTGAGCAGTTCTTC; CDR3aa: CASSPLGTRDSEQFF; d_gene: NA; j_gene: TRBJ2-1; abundance: NA; v_gene: TRBV18
CDR3nt: TGTGCCAGCAGCCGTTTACGGGACAGGGGCACTGAAGCTTTCTTT; CDR3aa: CASSRLRDRGTEAFF; d_gene: TRBD1; j_gene: TRBJ1-1; abundance: once; v_gene: TRBV14
CDR3nt: TGTGCCAGCACCTCCGGGACGCCCAACCCTTTAAGGACGCAGTATTTT; CDR3aa: CASTSGTPNPLRTQYF; d_gene: NA; j_gene: TRBJ2-3; abundance: NA; v_gene: TRBV27
CDR3nt: TGTGCCAGCAGCTTAGTTGAGCTAGCGGGATCCGAGCAGTACTTC; CDR3aa: CASSLVELAGSEQYF; d_gene: TRBD2; j_gene: TRBJ2-7; abundance: NA; v_gene: TRBV7-8
CDR3nt: TGTGCCAGCAGCTTCCAGACAGGGGCGAAAAAATACGAGCAGTACTTC; CDR3aa: CASSFQTGAKKYEQYF; d_gene: TRBD1; j_gene: TRBJ2-7; abundance: NA; v_gene: TRBV7-9
CDR3nt: TGTGCCAGCAGCTCCGGGACAGGGGTCTACAATGAGCAGTTCTTC; CDR3aa: CASSSGTGVYNEQFF; d_gene: TRBD1; j_gene: TRBJ2-1; abundance: once; v_gene: TRBV7-9
CDR3nt: TGCGCCAGCAGCCAAGATAGCAGCGCCAGCTCCTACAATGAGCAGTTCTTC; CDR3aa: CASSQDSSASSYNEQFF; d_gene: NA; j_gene: TRBJ2-1; abundance: NA; v_gene: TRBV4-1
CDR3nt: TGTGCCATGGAGCTAGCGGACTCCTACAATGAGCAGTTCTTC; CDR3aa: CAMELADSYNEQFF; d_gene: TRBD2; j_gene: TRBJ2-1; abundance: once; v_gene: TRBV7-9
CDR3nt: TGTGCCAGCTCGGCGGCCGGGACTAGCGGGACGAATGAGCAGTTCTTC; CDR3aa: CASSAAGTSGTNEQFF; d_gene: TRBD2; j_gene: TRBJ2-1; abundance: NA; v_gene: TRBV18
CDR3nt: TGTGCCAGCAGTCCCGGGGTAGCGGGCACAGATACGCAGTATTTT; CDR3aa: CASSPGVAGTDTQYF; d_gene: NA; j_gene: TRBJ2-3; abundance: NA; v_gene: TRBV27
CDR3nt: TGTGCCAGCAGTGCCGGACTAGCGGGAGAGGGCGAGACCCAGTACTTC; CDR3aa: CASSAGLAGEGETQYF; d_gene: TRBD2; j_gene: TRBJ2-5; abundance: NA; v_gene: TRBV6-1
CDR3nt: TGCAGCGGGGGACTAGCGAACAACAATGAGCAGTTCTTC; CDR3aa: CSGGLANNNEQFF; d_gene: TRBD2; j_gene: TRBJ2-1; abundance: once; v_gene: TRBV29-1
CDR3nt: TGTGCCAGCAGTTCCCTGGGACAGGCCGACAATGAGCAGTTCTTC; CDR3aa: CASSSLGQADNEQFF; d_gene: TRBD1; j_gene: TRBJ2-1; abundance: NA; v_gene: TRBV27
CDR3nt: TGTGCCAGCAGCCTAAACATCCCACGATTCTACAATGAGCAGTTCTTC; CDR3aa: CASSLNIPRFYNEQFF; d_gene: NA; j_gene: TRBJ2-1; abundance: NA; v_gene: TRBV7-9
CDR3nt: TGTGCCAGCAGCTTAGCGCACGGAATGGTCAGCGGAAACTACGAGCAGTACTTC; CDR3aa: CASSLAHGMVSGNYEQYF; d_gene: NA; j_gene: TRBJ2-7; abundance: NA; v_gene: TRBV7-9
CDR3nt: TGTGCCAGCAGTCAAACCCCGCATAGCAATCAGCCCCAGCATTTT; CDR3aa: CASSQTPHSNQPQHF; d_gene: NA; j_gene: TRBJ1-5; abundance: NA; v_gene: TRBV11-2
CDR3nt: TGTGCCAGCAGCTTAGTAGGGCGCCCCGTTGTCGAGCAGTACTTC; CDR3aa: CASSLVGRPVVEQYF; d_gene: NA; j_gene: TRBJ2-7; abundance: NA; v_gene: TRBV7-9
CDR3nt: TGTGCCAGCAGCTTGGGGGACAGCTACGAGCAGTACTTC; CDR3aa: CASSLGDSYEQYF; d_gene: TRBD1; j_gene: TRBJ2-7; abundance: NA; v_gene: TRBV11-2
CDR3nt: TGTGCCAGCAGCGGAGTTAGCGGTCTCTCCTACGAGCAGTACTTC; CDR3aa: CASSGVSGLSYEQYF; d_gene: NA; j_gene: TRBJ2-7; abundance: once; v_gene: TRBV7-9
CDR3nt: TGTGCCAGCAAGTGGACCCCTGAACAAGAGACCCAGTACTTC; CDR3aa: CASKWTPEQETQYF; d_gene: NA; j_gene: TRBJ2-5; abundance: NA; v_gene: TRBV6-1
CDR3nt: TGTGCCAGCAGCTTGCTAGCGGGAGGGCGTCAAGAGACCCAGTACTTC; CDR3aa: CASSLLAGGRQETQYF; d_gene: TRBD2; j_gene: TRBJ2-5; abundance: NA; v_gene: TRBV11-2